This is a list of T cell receptor beta chains from one sample in a study of regulatory T cells in long-lasting Graves disease. One entry per CDR3 protein results from TCRdb running MiXCR on the multiplex PCR reads. The sample has some 410,000 distinct CDR3 sequences, 15% to 20% seen once. The data also belong to a second study, concerning T cells in Graves' hyperthyroidism and ophthalmopathy.

The sample in question was peripheral blood mononuclear cells (PBMCs), obtained at new diagnosis, from a patient treated with antithyroid drugs. The receptors here all came from a woman aged 25 to 39 with Graves disease. Each CDR3 is given with its conserved first and last residue. Each record gives: V gene, D gene, J gene, clone size, CDR3 length, CDR3 protein, CDR3 DNA. D genes are given only for firm matches. Size tells how often a clone was seen (once, few, many) or the class of an expanded clone, and some rows leave it out.

TRBV3-1	NA	TRBJ2-7	NA	14	CASTERSLSYEQYF	TGTGCCAGCACCGAAAGGAGTTTGTCCTACGAGCAGTACTTC
TRBV27	NA	TRBJ2-7	few	15	CASSLSKGSGHEQYF	TGTGCCAGCAGTTTATCAAAAGGGAGCGGCCACGAGCAGTACTTC
TRBV5-1	NA	TRBJ2-2	few	18	CASSAGALSGANTGELFF	TGCGCCAGCAGCGCTGGAGCCCTTAGCGGAGCGAACACCGGGGAGCTGTTTTTT
TRBV2	NA	TRBJ2-3	many	16	CASSDPAIYGTDTQYF	TGTGCCAGCAGTGACCCCGCCATTTACGGCACAGATACGCAGTATTTT
TRBV19	NA	TRBJ2-7	NA	14	CASSQQLSTYEQYF	TGTGCCAGTAGCCAACAGTTATCGACGTACGAGCAGTACTTC
TRBV28	TRBD1	TRBJ1-5	NA	16	CASSSPGQDSNQPQHF	TGTGCCAGCAGCTCACCGGGACAGGATAGCAATCAGCCCCAGCATTTT
TRBV11-2	NA	TRBJ1-2	many	14	CASSLSQGNYGYTF	TGTGCCAGCAGCTTGTCCCAGGGCAACTATGGCTACACCTTC
TRBV3-1	TRBD2	TRBJ2-3	many	15	CASSHSGSGTDTQYF	TGTGCCAGCAGCCATAGCGGGAGCGGGACAGATACGCAGTATTTT
TRBV6-1	NA	TRBJ2-6	NA	15	CASTRVLSGANVLTF	TGTGCCAGCACCCGGGTCCTTTCTGGGGCCAACGTCCTGACTTTC
TRBV28	NA	TRBJ1-1	many	13	CASRDWGKAEAFF	TGTGCCAGCAGGGATTGGGGGAAGGCTGAAGCTTTCTTT
TRBV28	NA	TRBJ2-7	NA	13	CASKAGAGDEQYF	TGTGCCAGCAAGGCAGGGGCAGGGGACGAGCAGTACTTC
TRBV29-1	NA	TRBJ1-3	many	14	CSDPQGYSGNTIYF	TGCAGCGATCCTCAGGGCTATTCTGGAAACACCATATATTTT
TRBV28	NA	TRBJ2-2	many	12	CASRGEAGELFF	TGTGCCAGCAGGGGGGAGGCCGGGGAGCTGTTTTTT
TRBV5-1	TRBD2	TRBJ2-1	many	15	CASSLFSGSHNEQFF	TGCGCCAGCAGCTTGTTTAGCGGGAGCCACAATGAGCAGTTCTTC
TRBV6-5	NA	TRBJ2-5	many	15	CASSYWQAHQETQYF	TGTGCCAGCAGTTACTGGCAGGCCCACCAAGAGACCCAGTACTTC
TRBV6-1	TRBD1	TRBJ2-7	few	16	CASNEDRDRGSYEQYF	TGTGCCAGCAATGAAGACCGGGACAGGGGCTCCTACGAGCAGTACTTC
TRBV19	NA	TRBJ2-1	few	16	CASSMEASLLSDEQFF	TGTGCCAGTAGTATGGAGGCTAGCCTACTGTCGGATGAGCAGTTCTTC
TRBV6-9	TRBD2	TRBJ2-4	few	17	CASSYRTSGTAKNIQYF	TGTGCCAGCAGTTACAGGACTAGCGGGACCGCCAAAAACATTCAGTACTTC
TRBV27	TRBD2	TRBJ2-7	many	15	CASSFRASGRARQYF	TGTGCCAGCAGTTTCCGTGCTAGCGGGAGGGCCCGGCAGTACTTC
TRBV7-2	NA	TRBJ1-2	many	15	CASSLAPGGGYGYTF	TGTGCCAGCAGCTTAGCACCGGGAGGGGGTTATGGCTACACCTTC
TRBV19	TRBD1	TRBJ2-1	NA	19	CASSISQGGYVYPYNEQFF	TGTGCCAGTAGTATCTCACAGGGGGGCTATGTTTATCCCTACAATGAGCAGTTCTTC
TRBV20-1	NA	TRBJ2-7	many	18	CSARGFSGRGRKSYEQYF	TGCAGTGCTAGAGGTTTCTCCGGCAGGGGCAGAAAGTCCTACGAGCAGTACTTC
TRBV15	NA	TRBJ1-1	many	13	CATSRDLGTEAFF	TGTGCCACCAGCAGAGATCTGGGGACTGAAGCTTTCTTT
TRBV2	NA	TRBJ2-7	many	14	CASMNIGSSVEQYF	TGTGCCAGCATGAATATCGGGAGTTCGGTCGAGCAGTACTTC
TRBV18	NA	TRBJ2-5	many	13	CASSPSGPETQYF	TGTGCCAGCTCACCATCCGGGCCGGAAACCCAGTACTTC
TRBV28	NA	TRBJ1-3	few	15	CASSRIRSSGNTIYF	TGTGCCAGCAGTAGGATCCGGTCCTCTGGAAACACCATATATTTT
TRBV10-3	NA	TRBJ2-6	once	15	CAISGAGTGANVLTF	TGTGCCATCAGTGGGGCGGGGACTGGGGCCAACGTCCTGACTTTC
TRBV28	NA	TRBJ2-5	many	12	CASSAWGRPQYF	TGTGCCAGCAGTGCTTGGGGAAGACCCCAGTACTTC
TRBV6-5	NA	TRBJ1-5	many	16	CASSYSEAYGNQPQHF	TGTGCCAGCAGTTACTCTGAGGCTTATGGCAATCAGCCCCAGCATTTT
TRBV5-1	TRBD2	TRBJ2-7	NA	16	CASSLGLAGGGYEQYF	TGCGCCAGCAGCTTGGGACTAGCGGGTGGAGGCTACGAGCAGTACTTC
TRBV11-2	NA	TRBJ2-2	NA	14	CASSFRPSTGELFF	TGTGCCAGCAGCTTTAGGCCATCCACCGGGGAGCTGTTTTTT
TRBV2	NA	TRBJ1-1	NA	16	CASTPKIGGRSTEAFF	TGTGCCAGCACCCCTAAAATTGGGGGGCGCAGCACTGAAGCTTTCTTT
TRBV29-1	TRBD1	TRBJ2-7	many	15	CSVVPGTGVLNEQYF	TGCAGCGTTGTCCCCGGGACAGGGGTTTTGAACGAGCAGTACTTC
TRBV6-1	NA	TRBJ1-2	NA	12	CASSEWQGGYTF	TGTGCCAGCAGTGAATGGCAGGGCGGCTACACCTTC
TRBV28	TRBD1	TRBJ2-2	few	16	CASSRFGQGGRGELFF	TGTGCCAGCAGCCGATTCGGACAGGGTGGAAGGGGGGAGCTGTTTTTT
TRBV5-1	NA	TRBJ2-1	many	14	CASSFGGDPWEQFF	TGCGCCAGCAGCTTCGGCGGGGACCCATGGGAGCAGTTCTTC
TRBV4-1	NA	TRBJ2-7	many	16	CASSQDRDTGSYEQYF	TGCGCCAGCAGCCAAGATCGGGACACGGGAAGCTACGAGCAGTACTTC
TRBV30	NA	TRBJ2-7	NA	14	CAWSVLRGDYEQYF	TGTGCCTGGAGTGTACTGAGGGGGGACTACGAGCAGTACTTC
TRBV12-3/TRBV12-4	TRBD1	TRBJ2-6	many	17	CASRGTGGGAGANVLTF	TGTGCCAGCAGGGGGACAGGGGGTGGTGCTGGGGCCAACGTCCTGACTTTC
TRBV19	NA	TRBJ2-1	many	15	CASSEGISAYNEQFF	TGTGCCAGTTCTGAGGGAATAAGCGCCTACAATGAGCAGTTCTTC
TRBV5-5	TRBD2	TRBJ2-1	few	18	CASSFASGRSRPYNEQFF	TGTGCCAGCAGCTTTGCTAGCGGGAGATCCCGCCCCTACAATGAGCAGTTCTTC
TRBV11-2	TRBD2	TRBJ2-7	many	16	CASGLRLAGFPHEQYF	TGTGCCAGCGGTCTAAGACTAGCGGGATTTCCCCACGAGCAGTACTTC
TRBV7-2	NA	TRBJ1-5	many	14	CASSLAPGAQPQHF	TGTGCCAGCAGCTTAGCGCCAGGAGCTCAGCCCCAGCATTTT
TRBV28	NA	TRBJ2-1	few	14	CASSYIALHNEQFF	TGTGCCAGCAGTTATATAGCGCTTCACAATGAGCAGTTCTTC